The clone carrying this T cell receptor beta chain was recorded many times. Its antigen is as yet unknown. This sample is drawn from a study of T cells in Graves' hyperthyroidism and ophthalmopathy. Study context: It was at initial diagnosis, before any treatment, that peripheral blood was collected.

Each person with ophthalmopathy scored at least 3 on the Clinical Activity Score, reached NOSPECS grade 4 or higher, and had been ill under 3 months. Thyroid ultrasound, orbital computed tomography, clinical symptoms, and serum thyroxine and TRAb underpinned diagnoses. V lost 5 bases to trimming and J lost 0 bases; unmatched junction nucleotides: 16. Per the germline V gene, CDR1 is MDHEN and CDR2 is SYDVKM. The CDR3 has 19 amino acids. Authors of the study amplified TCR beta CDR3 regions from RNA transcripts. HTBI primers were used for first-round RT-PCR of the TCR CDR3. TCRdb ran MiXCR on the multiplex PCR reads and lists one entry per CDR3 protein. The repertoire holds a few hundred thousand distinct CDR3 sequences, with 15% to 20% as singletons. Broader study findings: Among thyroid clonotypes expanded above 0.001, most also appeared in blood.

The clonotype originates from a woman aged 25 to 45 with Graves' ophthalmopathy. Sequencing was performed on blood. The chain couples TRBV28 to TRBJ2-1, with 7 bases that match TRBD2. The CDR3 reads CASSPPLKKSGTSYNEQFF. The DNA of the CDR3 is TGTGCCAGCAGTCCACCCCTCAAGAAAAGCGGGACCTCCTACAATGAGCAGTTCTTC.